This T cell receptor beta chain was found in a study of CD8+ T cells in alopecia areata (dated 2018 in TCRdb). With regard to the full study: Treated patients were enrolled in an open-label pilot trial of oral tofacitinib, 5 to 10 mg twice daily, for moderate-to-severe alopecia areata. immunoSEQ multiplex PCR using 35 Vbeta forward primers and 13 Jbeta reverse primers was used to amplify TCRbeta CDR3 regions. Clonality in the scalp was compared among normal scalp (n=4), patchy alopecia areata scalp (n=8), and alopecia totalis/universalis scalp (n=8). Scalp tissue and sorted CD4+ and CD8+ peripheral blood T cells from patchy and totalis/universalis alopecia areata patients and from healthy controls were covered by human TCRbeta sequencing. High-throughput TCRbeta sequencing was used to examine T cell clonal expansion in alopecia areata in both the C3H/HeJ mouse model and human patients. Biopsies were taken from tofacitinib-treated patients at baseline and at 4 and 24 weeks of treatment, and a later scalp biopsy was taken in several of the tofacitinib-treated patients. For the treated patients, the SALT score, which quantifies what percentage of scalp surface area is affected, served as the measure of disease severity. Tofacitinib was given for 6 to 18 months, followed by 6 months of follow-up off drug to assess delayed response and recurrence. RNA was extracted with the PAXgene miRNA kit for fixed scalp, the miRNeasy kit for PBMCs, and the RNeasy kit for mouse skin.

About this clone: This clone's antigen is unknown. No much larger clone exists at a distance of one base, and base qualities are not known.

What the authors observed across the whole study: Many expanded lesional clones were found to persist in scalp and blood during tofacitinib treatment, and relapse after treatment cessation may be partly explained by this persistence. Compared with normal scalp, lesional scalp, particularly in alopecia totalis/universalis, had higher clonality and more expanded CD8+ clones, which suggests antigenic drive. With tofacitinib, both scalp clonality and the number of expanded CD8+ clones among the top 100 scalp clones went down significantly. Shared TCR sequences between patients were less evident than in mice, which may be partly attributable to HLA diversity in the patient population. Unlike mouse skin, where gammadelta T cells dominate, normal human skin contains resident alphabeta T cells that get sequenced too, which complicates analysis of the scalp TCR repertoire. Because the treated cohort was small and included a single nonresponder, larger studies are needed to assess links between baseline CD8+ expansion and response.

What this sample's time point label stands for: about 25 weeks on oral tofacitinib. Per the publication, the treatment or condition label means: oral pan-JAK inhibitor, 5-10 mg twice daily. Peripheral blood and lesional scalp punch biopsies were obtained from patients with alopecia areata. After PBMCs were isolated by density centrifugation and stained for CD3, CD4 and CD8, a FACSAria was used to sort CD4+ and CD8+ T cells. Library preparation employed the immunoSEQ multiplex PCR assay. RNA was extracted from all samples and reverse transcribed into cDNA as template for TCR sequencing. SuperScript III was used to make first-strand cDNA, primed with a 2:1 mix of oligo-dT and random hexamers. A synthetic immune receptor repertoire was used to assess amplification bias, and residual bias was removed computationally. The authors processed their data as follows. Raw reads were preprocessed to remove errors, and CDR3 was defined by IMGT conventions from the conserved cysteine to phenylalanine. Clonality was computed as 1 minus the Shannon entropy, with the entropy normalized by log2 of the number of productive unique TCRs. Whether each scalp clone was CD4 or CD8 was inferred by checking scalp TCRbeta sequences against the CD4 and CD8 repertoires from sorted blood. TCRdb re-hosts the immuneACCESS table, in-frame sequences only. Its copies lack some clones; in the studies checked, an unresolved V gene accounts for under half of them, and the cause for the rest is not known. The D gene and trimming were derived from the DNA, and the V and J assignments and clone size from that table. The sample table lists approximately 150,000 clones, 50% to 65% of them with a count of one. The ten largest clones capture approximately 15% of the sample.

The specimen was CD4+ T cells sorted from blood, collected at week 24, from a patient treated with tofacitinib. This TCR came from a human donor with alopecia areata.

This receptor carries the CDR3 CASSPVGQALSPLHF. The bases read TGTGCCAGCTCACCCGTTGGACAGGCTCTATCACCCCTCCACTTT. The rearranged chain carries TRBV18 and TRBJ1-6; 7 bases in the junction line up with TRBD1. V is trimmed back by 3 bases and J by 10 bases, and the junction contains 9 bases that no gene match accounts for. The CDR3 goes from the cysteine to the phenylalanine over 15 residues. The retained sequence is limited to the CDR3, 45 bases, with the frame set at the first base. The germline V gene supplies CDR1 KGHSH and CDR2 LQKENI.